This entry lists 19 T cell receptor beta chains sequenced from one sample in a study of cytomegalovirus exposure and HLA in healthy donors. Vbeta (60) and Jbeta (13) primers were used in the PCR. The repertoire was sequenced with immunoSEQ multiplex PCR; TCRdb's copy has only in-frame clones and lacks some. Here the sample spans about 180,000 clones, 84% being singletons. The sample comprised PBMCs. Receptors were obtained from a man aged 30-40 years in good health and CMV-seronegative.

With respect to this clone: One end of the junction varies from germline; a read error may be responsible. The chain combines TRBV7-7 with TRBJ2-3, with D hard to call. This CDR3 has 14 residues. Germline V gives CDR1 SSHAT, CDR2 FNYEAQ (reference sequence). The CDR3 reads CASSRLLTGDTQYF. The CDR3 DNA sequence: TGTGCTAGCAGCAGACTTCTTACCGGAGATACGCAGTATTTT.

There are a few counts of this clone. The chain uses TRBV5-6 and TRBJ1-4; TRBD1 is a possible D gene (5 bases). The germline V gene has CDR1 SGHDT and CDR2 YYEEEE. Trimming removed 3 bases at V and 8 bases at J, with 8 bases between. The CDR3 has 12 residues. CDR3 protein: CASSSGAEKLFF. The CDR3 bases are TGTGCCAGCAGCTCTGGGGCAGAAAAACTGTTTTTT.

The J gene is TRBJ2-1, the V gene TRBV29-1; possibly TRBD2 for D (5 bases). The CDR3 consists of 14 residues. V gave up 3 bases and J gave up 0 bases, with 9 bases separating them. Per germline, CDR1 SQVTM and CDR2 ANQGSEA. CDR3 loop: CSVEWETSYNEQFF. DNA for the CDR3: TGCAGCGTTGAGTGGGAGACCTCCTACAATGAGCAGTTCTTC.

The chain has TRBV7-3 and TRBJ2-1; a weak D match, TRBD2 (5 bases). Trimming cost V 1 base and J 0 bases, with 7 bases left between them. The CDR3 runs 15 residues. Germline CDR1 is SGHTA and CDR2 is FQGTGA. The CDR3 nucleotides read TGTGCCAGCAGCTTAAGTACTAGCTCCTACAATGAGCAGTTCTTC. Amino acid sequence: CASSLSTSSYNEQFF.

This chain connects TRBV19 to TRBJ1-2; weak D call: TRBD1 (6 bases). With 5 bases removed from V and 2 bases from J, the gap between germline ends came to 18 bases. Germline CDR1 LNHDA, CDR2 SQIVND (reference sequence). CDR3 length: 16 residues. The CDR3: CASSAGYTGTNYGYTF. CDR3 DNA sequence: TGTGCCAGTAGTGCAGGGTATACAGGGACCAACTATGGCTACACCTTC.

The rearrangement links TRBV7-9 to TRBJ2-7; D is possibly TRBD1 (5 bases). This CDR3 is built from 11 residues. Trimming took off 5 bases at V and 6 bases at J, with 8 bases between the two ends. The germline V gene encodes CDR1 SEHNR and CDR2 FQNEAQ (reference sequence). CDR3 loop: CASSPRAEQYF. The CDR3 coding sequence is TGTGCCAGCAGCCCCAGGGCCGAGCAGTACTTC.

The CDR3 DNA is TGTGCCAGCAGCCAAGATCTTACAGGGGAGTTCTACGAGCAGTACTTC. It specifies CASSQDLTGEFYEQYF. The chain couples TRBV4-2 to TRBJ2-7; 7 bases line up with TRBD1. There are 16 residues in the CDR3. The germline gives CDR1 LGHNA, CDR2 YNFKEQ. V lost 0 bases to trimming and J lost 3 bases; unmatched junction nucleotides: 8.

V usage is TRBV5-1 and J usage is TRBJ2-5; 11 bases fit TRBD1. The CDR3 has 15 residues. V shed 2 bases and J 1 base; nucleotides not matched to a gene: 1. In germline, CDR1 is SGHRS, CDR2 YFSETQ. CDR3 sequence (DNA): TGCGCCAGCAGCTTTGGGACAGGGGGCCAAGAGACCCAGTACTTC. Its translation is CASSFGTGGQETQYF.

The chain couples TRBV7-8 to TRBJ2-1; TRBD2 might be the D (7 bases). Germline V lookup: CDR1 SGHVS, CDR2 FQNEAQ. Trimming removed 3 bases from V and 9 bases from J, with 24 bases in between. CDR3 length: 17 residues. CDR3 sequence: CASSFPLPSGGRGEQFF. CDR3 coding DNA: TGTGCCAGCAGCTTCCCGCTCCCCTCGGGGGGCCGGGGTGAGCAGTTCTTC. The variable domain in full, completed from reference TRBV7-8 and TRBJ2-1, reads GAGVSQSPRYKVAKRGQDVALRCDPISGHVSLFWYQQALGQGPEFLTYFQNEAQLDKSGLPSDRFFAERPEGSVSTLKIQRTQQEDSAVYLCASSFPLPSGGRGEQFFGPGTRLTVL.

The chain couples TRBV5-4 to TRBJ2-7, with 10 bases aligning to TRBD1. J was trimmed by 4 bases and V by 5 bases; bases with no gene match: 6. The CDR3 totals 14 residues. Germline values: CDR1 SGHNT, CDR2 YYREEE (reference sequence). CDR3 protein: CASSSGQGRYEQYF. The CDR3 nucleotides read TGTGCCAGCAGTTCGGGACAGGGGAGGTACGAGCAGTACTTC.

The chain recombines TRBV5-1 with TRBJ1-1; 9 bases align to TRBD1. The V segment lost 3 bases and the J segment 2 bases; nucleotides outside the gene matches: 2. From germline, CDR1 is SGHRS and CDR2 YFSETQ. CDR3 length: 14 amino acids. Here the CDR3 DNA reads TGCGCCAGCAGCTGGGACAGGGTTAACACTGAAGCTTTCTTT. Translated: CASSWDRVNTEAFF.

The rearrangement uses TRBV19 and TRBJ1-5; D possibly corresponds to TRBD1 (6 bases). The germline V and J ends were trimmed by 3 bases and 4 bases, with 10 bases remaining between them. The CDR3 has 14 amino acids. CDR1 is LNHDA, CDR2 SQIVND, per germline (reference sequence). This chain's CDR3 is CASSIRQVNQPQHF. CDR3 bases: TGTGCCAGTAGTATCCGACAGGTTAATCAGCCCCAGCATTTT.

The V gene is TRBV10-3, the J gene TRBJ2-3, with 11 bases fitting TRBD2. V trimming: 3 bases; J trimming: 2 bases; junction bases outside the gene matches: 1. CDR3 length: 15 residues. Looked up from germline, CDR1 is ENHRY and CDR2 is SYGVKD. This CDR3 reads CAISELAGVTDTQYF. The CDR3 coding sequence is TGTGCCATCAGTGAACTAGCGGGAGTCACAGATACGCAGTATTTT.

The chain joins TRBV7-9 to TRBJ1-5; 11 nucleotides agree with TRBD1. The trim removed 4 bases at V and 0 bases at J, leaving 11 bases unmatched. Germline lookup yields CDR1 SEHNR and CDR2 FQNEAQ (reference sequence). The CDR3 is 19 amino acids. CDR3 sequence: CASSSIPGTGGGSNQPQHF. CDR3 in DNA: TGTGCCAGCAGCTCTATCCCCGGGACAGGGGGAGGTAGCAATCAGCCCCAGCATTTT.

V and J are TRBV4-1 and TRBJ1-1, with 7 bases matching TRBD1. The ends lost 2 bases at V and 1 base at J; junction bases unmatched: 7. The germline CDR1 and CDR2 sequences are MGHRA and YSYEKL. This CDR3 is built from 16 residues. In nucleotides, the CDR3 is TGCGCCAGCAGCCAAAACTTCAGGGGGACGAACACTGAAGCTTTCTTT. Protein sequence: CASSQNFRGTNTEAFF.

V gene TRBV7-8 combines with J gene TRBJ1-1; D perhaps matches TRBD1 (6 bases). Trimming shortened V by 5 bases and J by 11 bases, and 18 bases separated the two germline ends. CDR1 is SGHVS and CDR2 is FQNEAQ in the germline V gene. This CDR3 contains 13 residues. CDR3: CASSPREGERAFF. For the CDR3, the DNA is TGTGCCAGCAGCCCTCGGGAGGGGGAGAGGGCTTTCTTT. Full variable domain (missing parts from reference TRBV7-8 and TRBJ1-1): GAGVSQSPRYKVAKRGQDVALRCDPISGHVSLFWYQQALGQGPEFLTYFQNEAQLDKSGLPSDRFFAERPEGSVSTLKIQRTQQEDSAVYLCASSPREGERAFFGQGTRLTVV.

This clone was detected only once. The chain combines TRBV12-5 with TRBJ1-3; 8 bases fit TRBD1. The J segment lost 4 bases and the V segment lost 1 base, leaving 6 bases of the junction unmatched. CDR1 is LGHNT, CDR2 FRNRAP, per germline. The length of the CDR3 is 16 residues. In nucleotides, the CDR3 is TGTGCTAGTGGTTTGGATCAGGGGGCAGGAGGAAACACCATATATTTT. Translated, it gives CASGLDQGAGGNTIYF.

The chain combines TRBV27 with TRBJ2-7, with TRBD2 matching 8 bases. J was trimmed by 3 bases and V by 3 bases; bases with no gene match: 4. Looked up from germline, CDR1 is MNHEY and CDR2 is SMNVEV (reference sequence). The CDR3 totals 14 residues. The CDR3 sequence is CASSFGGGYYEQYF. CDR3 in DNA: TGTGCCAGCAGTTTTGGCGGGGGGTACTACGAGCAGTACTTC.

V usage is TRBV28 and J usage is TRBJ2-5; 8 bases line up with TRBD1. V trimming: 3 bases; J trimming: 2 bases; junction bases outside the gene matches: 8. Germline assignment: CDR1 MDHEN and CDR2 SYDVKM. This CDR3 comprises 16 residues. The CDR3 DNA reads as TGTGCCAGCAGTTTCCAGGGGGCGTGGGGGCAAGAGACCCAGTACTTC. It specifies CASSFQGAWGQETQYF.